This entry features one T cell receptor beta chain sequence. These data belong to a study of regulatory T cells in long-lasting Graves disease. The time point was: persistent/refractory GD, antithyroid drugs over 5 years with positive TRAb. Researchers made the TCR library from RNA that was extracted from PBMCs. Construction of TCR beta libraries relied on iRepertoire HTBI primers and on Arm-PCR targeting CDR3 regions. The authors' processing: Some 57 TRBV and 12 to 15 TRBJ segments were identified across samples. Each CDR3 protein is one row after TCRdb ran MiXCR on the multiplex PCR reads. TCRdb, rather than the study authors, made the V and J calls. The sample consists of about 430,000 distinct CDR3 sequences, around 20% of them appearing once. Germline CDR1 and CDR2: SGHRS and YFSETQ. The CDR3 totals 17 residues. The V and J ends lost 4 bases and 0 bases, in that order; junction bases with no gene match: 8.

The sequence was obtained from a female donor with Graves disease. This specimen consisted of peripheral blood mononuclear cells (PBMCs), obtained when the disease was refractory, from a patient treated with antithyroid drugs. J is TRBJ2-1 and V is TRBV5-1; 9 bases line up with TRBD2. As DNA, the CDR3 is TGCGCCAGCAGCCCCCACTTGACTAGCGGCTCCTACAATGAGCAGTTCTTC. Protein: CASSPHLTSGSYNEQFF.